The 9 T cell receptor beta chains presented below share a single source sample, sequenced in a study of blood T cell repertoires in COVID-19. Clones were read by immunoSEQ multiplex PCR, and TCRdb kept only the in-frame ones, dropping some. The sample gives about 210,000 clones, around nine tenths of which show up once; more than 1.4% is in the top ten. The sequenced sample consisted of peripheral blood. Source of these receptors: a man younger than 35 with active or convalescent COVID-19.

The chain couples TRBV6-5 to TRBJ1-5; maybe TRBD1 (6 bases). The germline V and J ends were trimmed by 8 bases and 5 bases, with 16 bases remaining between them. The CDR3 covers 14 residues. CDR1 is MNHEY, CDR2 SVGAGI, per germline. DNA for the CDR3: TGTGCCAGCCTAGGCCGGGACACCGATCAGCCCCAGCATTTT. It is translated as CASLGRDTDQPQHF.

The table lists this clone with a count of one. V and J are TRBV15 and TRBJ1-1, with 9 bases identical to TRBD1. V lost 8 bases, J lost 7 bases, and 11 bases stayed unmatched. Per germline, CDR1 LNHNV and CDR2 YYDKDF (reference sequence). The CDR3 has 14 residues. The CDR3 reads CATSPDRGRGEAFF. CDR3 nucleotides: TGTGCCACCTCCCCGGACAGGGGAAGAGGTGAAGCTTTCTTT. The full variable domain, in which reference TRBV15 and TRBJ1-1 provide the parts outside the CDR3, is DAMVIQNPRYQVTQFGKPVTLSCSQTLNHNVMYWYQQKSSQAPKLLFHYYDKDFNNEADTPDNFQSRRPNTSFCFLDIRSPGLGDTAMYLCATSPDRGRGEAFFGQGTRLTVV.

The chain is built from TRBV28 and TRBJ1-2, with 11 bases lining up with TRBD1. V shed 2 bases and J 2 bases; nucleotides not matched to a gene: 7. The length of the CDR3 is 17 residues. The germline V gene has CDR1 MDHEN and CDR2 SYDVKM. The CDR3 region has the DNA TGTGCCAGCAGTTTAATCGGGCGGACAGGGGGCAACTATGGCTACACCTTC. Translating it yields CASSLIGRTGGNYGYTF.

This chain links TRBV12-3 or TRBV12-4 with TRBJ2-3; the D is unclear. Trimming stripped 3 bases from V and 4 bases from J, with 8 bases between. The CDR3 is 13 amino acids. CDR3 nucleotides: TGTGCCAGCAGTTTCGGGTGGCCAGATACGCAGTATTTT. This sequence encodes CASSFGWPDTQYF.

The table lists this clone with a count of one. The chain combines TRBV4-2 with TRBJ1-5, with a tentative D call TRBD1 (5 bases). Germline-derived CDR1 and CDR2 are LGHNA and YNFKEQ. CDR3 length equals 17 residues. Trimming cost V 1 base and J 1 base, with 14 bases left between them. The CDR3, as DNA: TGTGCCAGCAGCCAAGTCTCGGTGGGGGGGAGCAATCAGCCCCAGCATTTT. Protein: CASSQVSVGGSNQPQHF.

This clone was recorded once. The J gene is TRBJ1-6, the V gene TRBV19; D ambiguous. Trimming took off 5 bases at V and 10 bases at J, with 15 bases between the two ends. The CDR3 contains 14 residues. Germline CDR1 and CDR2: LNHDA and SQIVND (reference sequence). CDR3 DNA sequence: TGTGCCAGTAGTGTAATCAGCCCGGAGTCACCCCTCCACTTT. Its protein is CASSVISPESPLHF.

The chain is built from TRBV30 and TRBJ2-1, with D possibly matching TRBD1 (5 bases). The V end lost 0 bases, the J end lost 8 bases, and 14 bases lay between the germline ends. Germline V CDR1 and CDR2: GTSNPN, SVGIG (reference sequence). The CDR3 contains 14 residues. The CDR3 loop is CAWSVWAGSDEQFF. CDR3 nucleotide sequence: TGTGCCTGGAGTGTATGGGCAGGGTCAGATGAGCAGTTCTTC. The variable domain in full, completed from reference TRBV30 and TRBJ2-1, reads SQTIHQWPATLVQPVGSPLSLECTVEGTSNPNLYWYRQAAGRGLQLLFYSVGIGQISSEVPQNLSASRPQDRQFILSSKKLLLSDSGFYLCAWSVWAGSDEQFFGPGTRLTVL.

This clone was seen more than once but under ten times. The rearrangement joins TRBV5-1 to TRBJ2-4; TRBD1 matches 7 bases. Looked up from germline, CDR1 is SGHRS and CDR2 is YFSETQ. J lost 7 bases, V lost 2 bases, and 6 bases had no gene match. This CDR3 is 14 amino acids long. The CDR3 reads CASSFEGQLNIQYF. CDR3 DNA sequence: TGCGCCAGCAGCTTCGAGGGACAGTTGAACATTCAGTACTTC.

The genes are TRBV30 and TRBJ1-2; D not certain. CDR1 is GTSNPN, CDR2 SVGIG, per germline (reference sequence). This CDR3 is built from 14 residues. V was clipped by 4 bases and J by 0 bases, with 12 bases between them. The CDR3, as DNA: TGTGCCTGGATAGCCGGGAAGACTAACTATGGCTACACCTTC. Translation gives CAWIAGKTNYGYTF. The full variable domain, rest sourced from reference TRBV30 and TRBJ1-2, is SQTIHQWPATLVQPVGSPLSLECTVEGTSNPNLYWYRQAAGRGLQLLFYSVGIGQISSEVPQNLSASRPQDRQFILSSKKLLLSDSGFYLCAWIAGKTNYGYTFGSGTRLTVV.